This TCR beta chain was found in a study of blood T cell repertoires in COVID-19. For recovered donors of Cohort 3, there were two negative PCRs, clearance, or symptom resolution. CDR3 length: 15 amino acids. Germline V gene sequence: CDR1 MRHNA, CDR2 SNTAGT. The germline V and J ends were trimmed by 2 bases and 3 bases, with 13 bases remaining between them. The repertoire was sequenced with immunoSEQ multiplex PCR; TCRdb's copy has only in-frame clones and lacks some. The data contain about 320,000 clones, around nine tenths of them seen just once; the ten biggest clones take up approximately 2.5%. This clone was recorded a few times.

Source material: PBMCs or T cells enriched from blood (not recorded which). The genes are TRBV6-4 and TRBJ1-1; D may be TRBD1 (5 bases). This sequence originates from a man aged 55-75 years who had recovered from COVID-19. The CDR3, as DNA: TGTGCCAGCAGTGACGTAGGGGCAAGAGACACTGAAGCTTTCTTT. Translated, it gives CASSDVGARDTEAFF.